A selection of T cell receptor beta chains follows, all from one sample in a study of blood T cell repertoires in COVID-19. The repertoire was sequenced with immunoSEQ multiplex PCR; TCRdb's copy has only in-frame clones and lacks some. The sample shows 200,000 to 300,000 clones, approximately 86% of them seen only once. Sequences were obtained from peripheral blood. Receptors originate from a man aged 35-49 years who had recovered from COVID-19. CDR3s include the opening cysteine and the closing phenylalanine or tryptophan. D genes are given only for firm matches.

D,V,J,DNA,CDR3
TRBD2,TRBV25-1,TRBJ2-3,TGTGCCAGCAGTGCGGGGGGAAGCACAGATACGCAGTATTTT,CASSAGGSTDTQYF
TRBD2,TRBV19,TRBJ2-3,TGTGCCAGTAGTACAGCCCGGGGGGTAGCGGGGGTGTCAGATACGCAGTATTTT,CASSTARGVAGVSDTQYF
TRBD2,TRBV4-1,TRBJ2-7,TGCGCCAGCAGCCACACTGGGGAGGGGCAGCAGTACTTC,CASSHTGEGQQYF
TRBD2,TRBV4-1,TRBJ2-3,TGCGCCAGCAGCCAAGATCGGGGGATAGCGGGAGTAGGTACGCAGTATTTT,CASSQDRGIAGVGTQYF
TRBD1,TRBV4-1,TRBJ1-1,TGCGCCAGCAGCCTCCGGGACAGGGGCCTGAACACTGAAGCTTTCTTT,CASSLRDRGLNTEAFF
.,TRBV6-6,TRBJ1-2,TGTGCCAGCAGGGAGGGGACGGAGGATGGCTACACCTTC,CASREGTEDGYTF
TRBD2,TRBV29-1,TRBJ2-1,TGCAGCGTTCTCGAGGGAGGGAACTACAATGAGCAGTTCTTC,CSVLEGGNYNEQFF
.,TRBV29-1,TRBJ1-2,TGCAGCGTTGAAAGGGGGGGGTTTGATGGCTACACCTTC,CSVERGGFDGYTF
.,TRBV10-3,TRBJ1-2,TGTGCCATCAGTGACCTCCCGAGCGGGGCGGAGGGCTACACCTTC,CAISDLPSGAEGYTF
TRBD2,TRBV6-5,TRBJ2-1,TGTGCCAGTTCTAGCGGGGCCTCCTACAATGAGCAGTTCTTC,CASSSGASYNEQFF
.,TRBV4-3,TRBJ2-7,TGCGCCAGCAGCCCAGGGCCCTACTCCTACGAGCAGTACTTC,CASSPGPYSYEQYF
TRBD2,TRBV24-1,TRBJ2-3,TGTGCCACCAGTGCGGGAGGACTAGCGGGGCCTAGCACAGATACGCAGTATTTT,CATSAGGLAGPSTDTQYF
.,TRBV2,TRBJ2-3,TGTGCCAGCAGTGAACGGGATACGCAGTATTTT,CASSERDTQYF
.,TRBV11-2,TRBJ1-2,TGTGCCAGCAGCCCCAACCTGGAAGGGGCGCGTCGGAGAGGCTACACCTTC,CASSPNLEGARRRGYTF
.,TRBV5-4,TRBJ1-2,TGTGCCAGCGGACCATACAGGAGTAACTATGGCTACACCTTC,CASGPYRSNYGYTF
.,TRBV18,TRBJ2-1,TGTGCCAGCTCACCCCTTAGCGGTGGGGACAATGAGCAGTTCTTC,CASSPLSGGDNEQFF
.,TRBV7-2,TRBJ2-7,TGTGCCAGCAGCAGTCTAGCTGTCGAGCAGTACTTC,CASSSLAVEQYF